This T cell receptor beta chain was profiled in a study of tumor-infiltrating lymphocytes in primary liver carcinoma. Study overall: Patients were both men and women, whose ages ran from 30 to 69 years. Broader study findings: Only about 8-25% of top clones were detected in all five tumor regions. Relative to blood, tumors carried a significantly larger fraction of the repertoire in their top 250 clones (p = 0.039).

With around 490 ng total RNA as template and a constant-region primer, TCR beta cDNA was made. Employing slightly modified ARM-PCR, three nested multiplex PCR rounds were run, and these gave rise to the TCR beta libraries. Investigators reported that the first two PCR rounds, at about 11 cycles each, used TRBV1-TRBV30 forward primers with a C-beta reverse primer. TCRdb reprocessed the multiplex PCR reads via MiXCR and lists one record per CDR3 protein. The sample holds approximately 40,000 distinct CDR3 sequences, around 70% seen once. It was from roughly 20-30 mg of unsorted bulk tissue that RNA and DNA were co-extracted. Points on this clonotype: Its antigen is undetermined. Because it lacks the conserved phenylalanine or tryptophan at the end, this CDR3 is likely a read error. It is unclear where the CDR3 begins or ends on the DNA, so no DNA is shown, and the CDR3 is as TCRdb lists it.

Germline V gene sequence: CDR1 SGHVS, CDR2 FQNEAQ. With termini counted, the CDR3 has 15 amino acids. The sequence was obtained from a man aged 40-49 years with primary liver carcinoma and hepatitis B virus infection. The chain has TRBV7-8 and TRBJ2-2; TRBD1, as called in the table, went unchecked against the DNA. The sequencing input was liver tumor tissue from sampling region 2. Subset defined: tumor region T2, inferior pole. This CDR3 is CASSRTGGGPGELLI.